This is a list of T cell receptor beta chains from one sample in a study of blood T cell repertoires in COVID-19. Method: immunoSEQ multiplex PCR; TCRdb's copy keeps in-frame clones and lacks some. The top ten clones hold around 30% of a sample with about 59,000 clones, 80% to 85% of them seen once. The sequenced sample consisted of peripheral blood. These receptors came from an elderly woman with active or convalescent COVID-19. Both conserved end residues are part of each CDR3. Fields, in order: D gene, V gene, clone size, J gene, CDR3 DNA, CDR3 protein. A D gene is named only where the DNA matches it firmly. Clone size, where shown, is once, few, many, or a class for clones that have expanded.

D gene: .; V gene: TRBV5-1; clone size: .; J gene: TRBJ1-4; CDR3 DNA: TGCGCCAGCAGCCAGGACTCGGAAATACTGTTTTTT; CDR3 protein: CASSQDSEILFF
D gene: TRBD2; V gene: TRBV7-2; clone size: .; J gene: TRBJ2-1; CDR3 DNA: TGTGCCAGCAGCTTAGGGCGGGGGGGCCACAATGAGCAGTTCTTC; CDR3 protein: CASSLGRGGHNEQFF
D gene: .; V gene: TRBV6-5; clone size: .; J gene: TRBJ1-1; CDR3 DNA: TGTGCCAGTCGAATACAGGGATACACTGAAGCTTTCTTT; CDR3 protein: CASRIQGYTEAFF
D gene: .; V gene: TRBV4-1; clone size: .; J gene: TRBJ1-2; CDR3 DNA: TGCGCCAGCAGCCAACCCGCAGGGGTCTATGGCTACACCTTC; CDR3 protein: CASSQPAGVYGYTF
D gene: .; V gene: TRBV3-1/TRBV3-2; clone size: .; J gene: TRBJ1-2; CDR3 DNA: TGTGCCAGCAGCCAAGGAGCTCGGAACTATGGCTACACCTTC; CDR3 protein: CASSQGARNYGYTF
D gene: .; V gene: TRBV28; clone size: .; J gene: TRBJ1-3; CDR3 DNA: TGTGCCAGCAGTTTTTCCACAGCCTCTGGAAACACCATATATTTT; CDR3 protein: CASSFSTASGNTIYF
D gene: TRBD2; V gene: TRBV4-3; clone size: once; J gene: TRBJ2-7; CDR3 DNA: TGCGCCAGCAGCCAGGATACTAGCGGGGGTTACGAGCAGTACTTC; CDR3 protein: CASSQDTSGGYEQYF
D gene: .; V gene: TRBV3-1/TRBV3-2; clone size: once; J gene: TRBJ2-1; CDR3 DNA: TGTGCCAGCAGCCAAGATACAGTTTCCTACAATGAGCAGTTCTTC; CDR3 protein: CASSQDTVSYNEQFF
D gene: TRBD2; V gene: TRBV24-1; clone size: .; J gene: TRBJ2-1; CDR3 DNA: TGTGCCACCAGTGATTTGACTAGCGGGGGATTTGAGCAGTTCTTC; CDR3 protein: CATSDLTSGGFEQFF
D gene: .; V gene: TRBV29-1; clone size: .; J gene: TRBJ2-7; CDR3 DNA: TGCAGCGTTGAAACCGACAGAGACTACGAGCAGTACTTC; CDR3 protein: CSVETDRDYEQYF
D gene: TRBD1; V gene: TRBV5-6; clone size: .; J gene: TRBJ1-5; CDR3 DNA: TGTGCCAGCAGCTCCCAGGGGGCAGGAGGCAATCAGCCCCAGCATTTT; CDR3 protein: CASSSQGAGGNQPQHF
D gene: .; V gene: TRBV6-5; clone size: .; J gene: TRBJ2-7; CDR3 DNA: TGTGCCAGCAGCCTCAGGTACGAGCAGTACTTC; CDR3 protein: CASSLRYEQYF
D gene: TRBD2; V gene: TRBV5-1; clone size: once; J gene: TRBJ2-7; CDR3 DNA: TGCGCCAGCAGCGCCGGGACTAGCGGGGGGGCCCCCTACGAGCAGTACTTC; CDR3 protein: CASSAGTSGGAPYEQYF
D gene: .; V gene: TRBV19; clone size: .; J gene: TRBJ1-1; CDR3 DNA: TGTGCCAGTAGTGTTAACCGACAGGCGTCGAACACTGAAGCTTTCTTT; CDR3 protein: CASSVNRQASNTEAFF
D gene: .; V gene: TRBV7-9; clone size: .; J gene: TRBJ1-4; CDR3 DNA: TGTGCCAGCAGCTTTGAGGGATTCAATGAAAAACTGTTTTTT; CDR3 protein: CASSFEGFNEKLFF
D gene: .; V gene: TRBV19; clone size: .; J gene: TRBJ2-2; CDR3 DNA: TGTGCCAGTAGCAGGACAGCTAACACCGGGGAGCTGTTTTTT; CDR3 protein: CASSRTANTGELFF
D gene: TRBD2; V gene: TRBV13; clone size: .; J gene: TRBJ2-7; CDR3 DNA: TGTGCCAGCAGCCTACTAGCGGGGGGAACCTACGAGCAGTACTTC; CDR3 protein: CASSLLAGGTYEQYF
D gene: .; V gene: TRBV5-1; clone size: few; J gene: TRBJ1-1; CDR3 DNA: TGCGCCAGCAGCGTTGGGGCAGGGTCCCCTGAAGCTTTCTTT; CDR3 protein: CASSVGAGSPEAFF
D gene: .; V gene: TRBV7-9; clone size: .; J gene: TRBJ1-5; CDR3 DNA: TGTGCCAGCAGCCCGAGCGGGGGTGGAGGCAATCAGCCCCAGCATTTT; CDR3 protein: CASSPSGGGGNQPQHF
D gene: .; V gene: TRBV6-5; clone size: .; J gene: TRBJ1-1; CDR3 DNA: TGTGCCAGCAGTAGTACAGGGCGTCCTGAAGCTTTCTTT; CDR3 protein: CASSSTGRPEAFF
D gene: .; V gene: TRBV27; clone size: .; J gene: TRBJ1-1; CDR3 DNA: TGTGCCAGCAGTTTGGCACTATCGAACACTGAAGCTTTCTTT; CDR3 protein: CASSLALSNTEAFF
D gene: .; V gene: TRBV10-3; clone size: .; J gene: TRBJ1-1; CDR3 DNA: TGTGCCACCGGTCGCGGAGGGAACACTGAAGCTTTCTTT; CDR3 protein: CATGRGGNTEAFF
D gene: TRBD2; V gene: TRBV11-3; clone size: .; J gene: TRBJ2-3; CDR3 DNA: TGTGCCAGCAGCCACACTAGCGGTAAAACTAGCACAGATACGCAGTATTTT; CDR3 protein: CASSHTSGKTSTDTQYF
D gene: TRBD1; V gene: TRBV29-1; clone size: .; J gene: TRBJ1-1; CDR3 DNA: TGCAGCGTTACCCGGACAGGGGAGAACACTGAAGCTTTCTTT; CDR3 protein: CSVTRTGENTEAFF
D gene: .; V gene: TRBV5-1; clone size: .; J gene: TRBJ2-3; CDR3 DNA: TGCGCCAGCAGCCCGGCACTAGCAAGCTCAGATACGCAGTATTTT; CDR3 protein: CASSPALASSDTQYF
D gene: TRBD1; V gene: TRBV6-1; clone size: once; J gene: TRBJ1-5; CDR3 DNA: TGTGCCAGCAGTGAGCCGGGACAGGCAAATCAGCCCCAGCATTTT; CDR3 protein: CASSEPGQANQPQHF
D gene: .; V gene: TRBV5-1; clone size: few; J gene: TRBJ1-3; CDR3 DNA: TGCGCCAGCAGCTTGGCTGGGCAGGGTGGAAACACCATATATTTT; CDR3 protein: CASSLAGQGGNTIYF
D gene: TRBD1; V gene: TRBV28; clone size: once; J gene: TRBJ2-7; CDR3 DNA: TGTGCCAGCAGCTTGGGGGGACAGGGGGCTTACTTC; CDR3 protein: CASSLGGQGAYF
D gene: TRBD1; V gene: TRBV11-2; clone size: .; J gene: TRBJ2-7; CDR3 DNA: TGTGCCAGCAGCTTGGACAGGAACGAGCAGTACTTC; CDR3 protein: CASSLDRNEQYF
D gene: TRBD1; V gene: TRBV19; clone size: .; J gene: TRBJ1-1; CDR3 DNA: TGTGCCAGTAGTTTGGGGACAGGGGGCACTGAAGCTTTCTTT; CDR3 protein: CASSLGTGGTEAFF
D gene: TRBD2; V gene: TRBV7-9; clone size: .; J gene: TRBJ2-1; CDR3 DNA: TGTGCCAGCAGCTTACTCGGCGGGGGGGCCGTGGTTCTGTTCTTC; CDR3 protein: CASSLLGGGAVVLFF
D gene: TRBD2; V gene: TRBV7-2; clone size: .; J gene: TRBJ2-1; CDR3 DNA: TGTGCCAGCAGCTTAGCGACTGGCGGGGGGGCCCTTGAGCAGTTCTTC; CDR3 protein: CASSLATGGGALEQFF
D gene: .; V gene: TRBV6-6; clone size: .; J gene: TRBJ1-5; CDR3 DNA: TGTGCCAGCCGTTTTCCCGATCAGCCCCAGCATTTT; CDR3 protein: CASRFPDQPQHF
D gene: TRBD1; V gene: TRBV10-2; clone size: .; J gene: TRBJ2-3; CDR3 DNA: TGCGCCAGCAGTACCGGACAGGTAACCACAGATACGCAGTATTTT; CDR3 protein: CASSTGQVTTDTQYF
D gene: .; V gene: TRBV10-2; clone size: .; J gene: TRBJ1-1; CDR3 DNA: TGCGCCAGCAGACAGGGTAGAACTGAAGCTTTCTTT; CDR3 protein: CASRQGRTEAFF
D gene: .; V gene: TRBV19; clone size: .; J gene: TRBJ1-2; CDR3 DNA: TGTGCCAGTACTCTCGAAGACTCCTTCGGCTATGGCTACACCTTC; CDR3 protein: CASTLEDSFGYGYTF
D gene: .; V gene: TRBV11-2; clone size: .; J gene: TRBJ1-1; CDR3 DNA: TGTGCCAGCAGCTTACAGACTCAGAACACTGAAGCTTTCTTT; CDR3 protein: CASSLQTQNTEAFF
D gene: .; V gene: TRBV6-6; clone size: .; J gene: TRBJ1-5; CDR3 DNA: TGTGCCAGCAGCCCCGGCGGGTTTCGACAGCCCCAGCATTTT; CDR3 protein: CASSPGGFRQPQHF
D gene: .; V gene: TRBV6-6; clone size: .; J gene: TRBJ1-6; CDR3 DNA: TGTGCCACCACGATACAGAATTCACCCCTCCACTTT; CDR3 protein: CATTIQNSPLHF
D gene: .; V gene: TRBV7-3; clone size: .; J gene: TRBJ1-4; CDR3 DNA: TGTGCCAGCAGCTTAATGGGGACAAACAATGAAAAACTGTTTTTT; CDR3 protein: CASSLMGTNNEKLFF
D gene: .; V gene: TRBV18; clone size: .; J gene: TRBJ2-3; CDR3 DNA: TGTGCCAGCTCACCACGGCGGCAAAGCAGCACAGATACGCAGTATTTT; CDR3 protein: CASSPRRQSSTDTQYF
D gene: TRBD2; V gene: TRBV19; clone size: .; J gene: TRBJ2-3; CDR3 DNA: TGTGCCAGTAGTATAGGTAGCGGGGGGACGCAGTATTTT; CDR3 protein: CASSIGSGGTQYF
D gene: TRBD2; V gene: TRBV10-3; clone size: .; J gene: TRBJ2-3; CDR3 DNA: TGTGCCATTGAAGGGCTAGCGGGGGGATCCACAGATACGCAGTATTTT; CDR3 protein: CAIEGLAGGSTDTQYF
D gene: TRBD1; V gene: TRBV6-1; clone size: .; J gene: TRBJ1-3; CDR3 DNA: TGTGCCAGCAGTGAAGCGATGGGGACAGGGACTGGAAACACCATATATTTT; CDR3 protein: CASSEAMGTGTGNTIYF
D gene: TRBD1; V gene: TRBV11-2; clone size: .; J gene: TRBJ1-2; CDR3 DNA: TGTGCCAGCAGCTCTGGGACAGGGAACTATGGCTACACCTTC; CDR3 protein: CASSSGTGNYGYTF
D gene: TRBD1; V gene: TRBV7-2; clone size: .; J gene: TRBJ1-1; CDR3 DNA: TGTGCCAGCAGGCTACAGGGGGCGAACACTGAAGCTTTCTTT; CDR3 protein: CASRLQGANTEAFF
D gene: TRBD1; V gene: TRBV27; clone size: .; J gene: TRBJ1-2; CDR3 DNA: TGTGCCAGCAGGGGACAGGGTGGCGGCTACACCTTC; CDR3 protein: CASRGQGGGYTF
D gene: TRBD1; V gene: TRBV5-4; clone size: .; J gene: TRBJ1-2; CDR3 DNA: TGTGCCAGCAGCTCCCCCCCGGGACAGGGAGATACTTACTATGGCTACACCTTC; CDR3 protein: CASSSPPGQGDTYYGYTF